This TCR beta chain derives from a study of low-dose radiotherapy and immunotherapy resistance in tumors. Study details: The fractionation for Cohort 1 was 0.5 Gy per fraction every 2 weeks, totaling 6.5 Gy. The authors gave intravenous cyclophosphamide 200 mg/m2 every two weeks, one day before radiation and immunotherapy.

This clonotype was observed at least ten times. Time point described: after trial treatment. Treatment indicated: LDRT plus nivolumab, ipilimumab, low-dose cyclophosphamide and aspirin (RACIN trial). Advanced solid tumors lacking tumor-infiltrating lymphocytes were present in eligible patients. TRAV- and TRBV-specific primers were used for first-strand cDNA, which covered alpha and beta chains. PCR amplification of the TCRs was performed with Phusion for 20 PCR cycles, and it relied on a constant-region primer together with a V-primer adapter. Isolated mRNA was amplified by in vitro transcription. TCRdb called the reads again in MiXCR, with one record for every CDR3 protein. Here the sample spans more than 50,000 distinct CDR3 sequences, 23% being singletons. The sample in question was PBMCs, obtained after low-dose radiotherapy plus immunotherapy. The receptor comes from a male donor with prostate cancer.

DNA for the CDR3: TGTGCCAGCAGCCGGGGACAGGGGGCGGTCAATAATTCACCCCTCCACTTT. It specifies CASSRGQGAVNNSPLHF. This chain uses TRBV5-4 with TRBJ1-6, with 12 bases that match TRBD1. CDR3 length: 17 amino acids. Trimming took 4 bases from V and 5 from J; bases not matched to a gene: 7. Germline loops: CDR1 SGHNT, CDR2 YYREEE (reference sequence).